The clone carrying this T cell receptor (beta chain) was recorded once. The antigen is not known. These data originate in a study of PD-1 blockade in mismatch repair-deficient tumors. For the study at large: Patients had around 11 mismatch repair-deficient cancer types and were previously treated and progressing. Study conclusions and caveats: After pembrolizumab, tumor-resident clones rose rapidly, then generally contracted before radiologic responses.

Produced via immunoSEQ multiplex PCR; TCRdb's table is partial and in-frame only. The table has some 66,000 clones, around 89% seen once. Germline lookup yields CDR1 KGHSH and CDR2 LQKENI. V was clipped by 2 bases and J by 2 bases, with 13 bases between them. The CDR3 length is 15 residues. The V and J genes are TRBV18 and TRBJ2-7; a weak D match, TRBD1 (6 bases). This receptor was taken from an adult with mismatch repair-deficient cancer. Sample: peripheral blood, taken 52 weeks after starting pembrolizumab. The DNA of the CDR3 is TGTGCCAGCTCACCATCGGACAGCACTGCCTACGAGCAGTACTTC. Residues: CASSPSDSTAYEQYF.